The present entry profiles one T cell receptor (beta chain) with its context. This CDR3 comprises 15 residues. CDR1 is MNHEY, CDR2 SMNVEV, per germline (reference sequence). Trimming at V came to 6 bases and at J to 2 bases, leaving 10 bases not matched to a gene. TCRdb analysed the 5' RACE reads with MiXCR anew, one entry per CDR3 protein. Here the sample spans 470,000 or so distinct CDR3 sequences, approximately 25% being singletons. These data originate in a study of identical twins. Separately, the same data were catalogued under a study of T cells expressing NK-cell markers. As that report states: Sorting was restricted to alpha-beta TCR T cells by an anti-gamma-delta TCR antibody in several experiments.

This rearrangement joins TRBV27 to TRBJ2-7; 7 nucleotides agree with TRBD2. Source material: CD4+ T cells sorted from blood. The TCR was taken from a woman aged 18-29 years in good health. This chain's CDR3 is CASRPHGTTPYEQYF. DNA of the CDR3: TGTGCCAGCAGGCCTCACGGGACTACTCCCTACGAGCAGTACTTC.